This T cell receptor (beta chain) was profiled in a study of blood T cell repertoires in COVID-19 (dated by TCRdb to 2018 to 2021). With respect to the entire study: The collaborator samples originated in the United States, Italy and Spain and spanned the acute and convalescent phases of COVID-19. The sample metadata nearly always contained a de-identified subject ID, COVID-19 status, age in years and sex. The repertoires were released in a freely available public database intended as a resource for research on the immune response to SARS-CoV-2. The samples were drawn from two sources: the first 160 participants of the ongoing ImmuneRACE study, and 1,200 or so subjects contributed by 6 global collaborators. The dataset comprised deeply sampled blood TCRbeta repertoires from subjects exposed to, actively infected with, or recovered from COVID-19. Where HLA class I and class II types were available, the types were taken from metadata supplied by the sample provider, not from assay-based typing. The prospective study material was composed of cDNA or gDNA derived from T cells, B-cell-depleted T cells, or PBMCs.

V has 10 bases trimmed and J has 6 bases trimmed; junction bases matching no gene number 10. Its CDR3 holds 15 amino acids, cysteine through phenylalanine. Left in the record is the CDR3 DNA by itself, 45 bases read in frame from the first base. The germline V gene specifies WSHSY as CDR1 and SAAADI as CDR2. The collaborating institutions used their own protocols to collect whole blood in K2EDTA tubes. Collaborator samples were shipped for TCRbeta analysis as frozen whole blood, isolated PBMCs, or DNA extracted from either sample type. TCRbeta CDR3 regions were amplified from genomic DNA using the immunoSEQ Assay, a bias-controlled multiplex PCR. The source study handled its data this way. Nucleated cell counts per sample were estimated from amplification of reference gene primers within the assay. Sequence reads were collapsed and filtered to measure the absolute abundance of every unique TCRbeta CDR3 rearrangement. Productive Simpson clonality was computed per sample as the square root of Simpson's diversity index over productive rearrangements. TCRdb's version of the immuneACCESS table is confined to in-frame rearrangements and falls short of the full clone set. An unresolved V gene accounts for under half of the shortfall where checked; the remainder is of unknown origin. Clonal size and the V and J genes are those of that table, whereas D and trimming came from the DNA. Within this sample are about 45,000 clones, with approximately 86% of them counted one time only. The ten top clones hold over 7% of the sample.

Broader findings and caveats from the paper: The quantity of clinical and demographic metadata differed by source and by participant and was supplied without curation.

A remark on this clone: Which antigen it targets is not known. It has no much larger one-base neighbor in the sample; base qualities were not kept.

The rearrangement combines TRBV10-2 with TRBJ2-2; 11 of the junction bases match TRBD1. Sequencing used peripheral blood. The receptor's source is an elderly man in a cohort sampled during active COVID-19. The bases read TGCGCCACCCGACCGGGACAGGGGGACCCCGGGGAGCTGTTTTTT. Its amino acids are CATRPGQGDPGELFF.